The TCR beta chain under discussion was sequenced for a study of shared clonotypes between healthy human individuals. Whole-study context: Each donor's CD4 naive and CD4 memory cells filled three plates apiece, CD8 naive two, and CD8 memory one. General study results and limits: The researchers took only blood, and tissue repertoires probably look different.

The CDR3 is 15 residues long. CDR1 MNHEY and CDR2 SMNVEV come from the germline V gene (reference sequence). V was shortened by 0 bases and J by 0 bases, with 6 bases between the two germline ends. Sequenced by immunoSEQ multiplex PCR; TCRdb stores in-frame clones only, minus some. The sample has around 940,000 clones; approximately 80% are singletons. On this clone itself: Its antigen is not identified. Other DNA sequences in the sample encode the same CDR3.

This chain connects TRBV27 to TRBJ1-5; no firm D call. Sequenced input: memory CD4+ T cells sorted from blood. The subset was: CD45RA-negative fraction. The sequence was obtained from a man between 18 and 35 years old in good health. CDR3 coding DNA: TGTGCCAGCAGTTTATCGCCCCATAGCAATCAGCCCCAGCATTTT. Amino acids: CASSLSPHSNQPQHF.